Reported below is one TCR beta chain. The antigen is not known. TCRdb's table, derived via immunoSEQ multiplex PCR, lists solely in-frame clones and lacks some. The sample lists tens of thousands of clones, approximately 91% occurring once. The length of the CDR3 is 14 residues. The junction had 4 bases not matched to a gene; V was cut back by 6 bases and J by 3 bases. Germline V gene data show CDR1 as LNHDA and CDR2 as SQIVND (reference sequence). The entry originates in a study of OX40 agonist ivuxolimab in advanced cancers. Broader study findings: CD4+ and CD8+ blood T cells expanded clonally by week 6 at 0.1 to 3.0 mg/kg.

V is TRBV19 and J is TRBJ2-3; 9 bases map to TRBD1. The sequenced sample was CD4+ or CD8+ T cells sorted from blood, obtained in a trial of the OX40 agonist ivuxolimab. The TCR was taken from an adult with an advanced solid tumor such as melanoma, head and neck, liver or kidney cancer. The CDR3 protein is CASSNRGRTDTQYF. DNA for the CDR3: TGTGCCAGTAGCAACAGGGGGCGGACAGATACGCAGTATTTT.